Listed below are T cell receptor beta chains from one sample, sequenced in a study of metastatic and nonmetastatic thyroid tumors. TCRdb reprocessed the PCR reads using MiXCR. The sample shows 20,000 to 25,000 clones, 15% to 20% of them seen only once. What was sequenced was blood. These TCRs come from a female donor with papillary thyroid cancer or a benign thyroid nodule (not recorded which). Some clones in this sample may be carry-over from other donors' samples. The CDR3 runs from the conserved cysteine through the conserved F or W. Fields, in order: clone size, D gene, J gene, V gene, CDR3 protein, CDR3 DNA. A D gene is named only where the DNA matches it firmly. Size is omitted from some rows. Given values are once, few, many or a class for expanded clones.

size: many; D: NA; J: TRBJ2-3; V: TRBV5-1; CDR3: CASSRPKGVSTDTQYF; DNA: TGCGCCAGCAGCCGACCGAAGGGGGTGAGCACAGATACGCAGTATTTT
size: many; D: NA; J: TRBJ1-4; V: TRBV20-1; CDR3: CSAPGVREKLFF; DNA: TGCAGTGCTCCAGGGGTTCGAGAAAAACTGTTTTTT
size: NA; D: NA; J: TRBJ2-2; V: TRBV25-1; CDR3: CASSESLDITNTGELFF; DNA: TGCGCCAGCAGTGAATCCCTGGACATAACAAACACCGGGGAGCTGTTTTTT
size: NA; D: NA; J: TRBJ1-5; V: TRBV20-1; CDR3: CSAAGAFGQPQHF; DNA: TGCAGTGCCGCAGGGGCTTTCGGTCAGCCCCAGCATTTT
size: NA; D: NA; J: TRBJ1-3; V: TRBV30; CDR3: CAWSYLGSSGNTIYF; DNA: TGTGCCTGGAGTTATCTAGGCAGCTCTGGAAACACCATATATTTT
size: many; D: NA; J: TRBJ1-1; V: TRBV5-1; CDR3: CASSLVLMNTEAFF; DNA: TGCGCCAGCAGCTTGGTACTCATGAACACTGAAGCTTTCTTT
size: many; D: TRBD1; J: TRBJ2-1; V: TRBV20-1; CDR3: CSGLRTGLYDEQFF; DNA: TGCAGTGGCCTAAGGACAGGACTTTACGATGAGCAGTTCTTC
size: many; D: NA; J: TRBJ2-3; V: TRBV11-3; CDR3: CASSLDPRGDTQYF; DNA: TGTGCCAGCAGCTTAGACCCCAGGGGAGATACGCAGTATTTT
size: NA; D: NA; J: TRBJ2-7; V: TRBV5-1; CDR3: CASSSWTDSYEQYF; DNA: TGCGCCAGCAGCTCGTGGACAGACTCCTACGAGCAGTACTTC
size: NA; D: NA; J: TRBJ1-5; V: TRBV20-1; CDR3: CSARRQARQPQHF; DNA: TGCAGTGCTCGAAGGCAGGCTCGTCAGCCCCAGCATTTT
size: many; D: TRBD2; J: TRBJ2-1; V: TRBV20-1; CDR3: CSARALAGGNNEQFF; DNA: TGCAGTGCTAGAGCGCTCGCGGGAGGGAACAATGAGCAGTTCTTC
size: few; D: TRBD1; J: TRBJ2-1; V: TRBV6-1; CDR3: CASSDRGQGEQFF; DNA: TGTGCCAGCAGCGACAGGGGGCAAGGTGAGCAGTTCTTC
size: NA; D: TRBD2; J: TRBJ2-3; V: TRBV2; CDR3: CASSEAPPGLAGGSDTQYF; DNA: TGTGCCAGCAGTGAAGCGCCCCCCGGACTAGCGGGGGGGTCAGATACGCAGTATTTT
size: NA; D: TRBD2; J: TRBJ2-3; V: TRBV20-1; CDR3: CSARAVTSGWGSTDTQYF; DNA: TGCAGTGCTAGAGCTGTGACTAGCGGGTGGGGTAGCACAGATACGCAGTATTTT
size: many; D: TRBD2; J: TRBJ2-6; V: TRBV7-9; CDR3: CASSPTSGSTGANVLTF; DNA: TGTGCCAGCAGCCCGACTAGCGGGAGTACTGGGGCCAACGTCCTGACTTTC
size: NA; D: NA; J: TRBJ2-1; V: TRBV11-1; CDR3: CASSPGRWRTYNEQFF; DNA: TGTGCCAGCAGCCCAGGTAGATGGAGGACCTACAATGAGCAGTTCTTC
size: medium-sized; D: NA; J: TRBJ2-1; V: TRBV12-3/TRBV12-4; CDR3: CASTYLREQFF; DNA: TGTGCCAGCACCTACCTTCGTGAGCAGTTCTTC
size: many; D: TRBD2; J: TRBJ2-7; V: TRBV4-1; CDR3: CASSQAASGSYEQYF; DNA: TGCGCCAGCAGCCAAGCGGCTAGCGGGTCCTACGAGCAGTACTTC
size: few; D: NA; J: TRBJ2-1; V: TRBV10-1; CDR3: CASSPSGWSINEQFF; DNA: TGCGCCAGCAGCCCCAGCGGGTGGTCCATCAATGAGCAGTTCTTC
size: many; D: TRBD1; J: TRBJ2-3; V: TRBV7-8; CDR3: CASSRQGLSTDTQYF; DNA: TGTGCCAGCAGCAGACAGGGTTTGAGCACAGATACGCAGTATTTT
size: medium-sized; D: TRBD2; J: TRBJ2-5; V: TRBV24-1; CDR3: CATSLAGRKTQYF; DNA: TGTGCCACCAGTCTAGCGGGGCGGAAGACCCAGTACTTC
size: many; D: TRBD2; J: TRBJ2-3; V: TRBV20-1; CDR3: CSPGGTTDTQYF; DNA: TGCAGCCCGGGGGGAACCACAGATACGCAGTATTTT
size: many; D: NA; J: TRBJ2-7; V: TRBV7-9; CDR3: CASSLGLVQDEQYF; DNA: TGTGCCAGCAGCTTAGGGCTTGTACAGGACGAGCAGTACTTC
size: many; D: TRBD1; J: TRBJ1-2; V: TRBV5-1; CDR3: CASSLADRVNYGYTF; DNA: TGCGCCAGCAGCTTGGCGGACAGGGTTAACTATGGCTACACCTTC
size: many; D: NA; J: TRBJ1-6; V: TRBV2; CDR3: CASSDLRNSPLHF; DNA: TGTGCCAGCAGTGACCTCAGGAATTCACCCCTCCACTTT
size: NA; D: TRBD2; J: TRBJ2-7; V: TRBV11-2; CDR3: CASSFSLAGVEPYEQYF; DNA: TGTGCCAGCAGCTTCTCTTTAGCGGGGGTCGAACCCTACGAGCAGTACTTC
size: many; D: TRBD1; J: TRBJ2-1; V: TRBV29-1; CDR3: CSVGTGVGNEQFF; DNA: TGCAGCGTTGGAACAGGGGTCGGGAATGAGCAGTTCTTC
size: medium-sized; D: TRBD1; J: TRBJ1-6; V: TRBV6-1; CDR3: CASMIQGVDSPLHF; DNA: TGTGCCAGCATGATACAGGGGGTTGATTCACCCCTCCACTTT
size: many; D: TRBD1; J: TRBJ1-5; V: TRBV20-1; CDR3: CSALTGLDQPQHF; DNA: TGCAGTGCGTTGACAGGGTTGGATCAGCCCCAGCATTTT
size: NA; D: NA; J: TRBJ1-2; V: TRBV27; CDR3: CVSSLSGIYGYTF; DNA: TGTGTCAGCAGTTTGTCAGGGATCTATGGCTACACCTTC
size: NA; D: TRBD1; J: TRBJ1-5; V: TRBV9; CDR3: CASRVSPGTGGNNQPQHF; DNA: TGTGCCAGCAGAGTAAGTCCCGGGACAGGGGGTAACAATCAGCCCCAGCATTTT
size: few; D: NA; J: TRBJ2-6; V: TRBV11-2; CDR3: CASSLRGAGGANVLTF; DNA: TGTGCCAGCAGCTTACGGGGGGCTGGTGGGGCCAACGTCCTGACTTTC
size: few; D: NA; J: TRBJ2-5; V: TRBV5-4; CDR3: CASTTIGALGEETQYF; DNA: TGTGCCAGCACCACCATTGGGGCTTTAGGGGAAGAGACCCAGTACTTC
size: medium-sized; D: TRBD1; J: TRBJ1-1; V: TRBV12-3/TRBV12-4; CDR3: CASSPTGQGNTEAFF; DNA: TGTGCCAGCAGTCCGACCGGACAGGGAAACACTGAAGCTTTCTTT
size: many; D: NA; J: TRBJ2-2; V: TRBV14; CDR3: CASEEYSNTGELFF; DNA: TGTGCCAGCGAAGAGTACTCGAACACCGGGGAGCTGTTTTTT
size: medium-sized; D: NA; J: TRBJ2-2; V: TRBV6-1; CDR3: CASSEVYGKGLGTGELFF; DNA: TGTGCCAGCAGTGAAGTCTATGGGAAGGGGTTGGGAACCGGGGAGCTGTTTTTT
size: few; D: NA; J: TRBJ2-3; V: TRBV6-2/TRBV6-3; CDR3: CAVIGHLTDTQYF; DNA: TGTGCCGTCATTGGACATCTCACAGATACGCAGTATTTT
size: NA; D: TRBD2; J: TRBJ2-5; V: TRBV4-1; CDR3: CASHPGLGVGTQYF; DNA: TGCGCCAGCCACCCGGGACTAGGGGTAGGGACCCAGTACTTC
size: NA; D: NA; J: TRBJ1-1; V: TRBV6-5; CDR3: CASSHRERAGGGDFF; DNA: TGTGCCAGCAGTCACCGGGAAAGGGCGGGTGGGGGAGATTTCTTT
size: NA; D: NA; J: TRBJ2-7; V: TRBV20-1; CDR3: CSARYPIVYEQYF; DNA: TGCAGTGCTAGATATCCTATCGTCTACGAGCAGTACTTC
size: many; D: NA; J: TRBJ1-5; V: TRBV5-8; CDR3: CASSQGGTPRQQPQHF; DNA: TGTGCCAGCAGCCAGGGCGGGACTCCCAGGCAGCAGCCCCAGCATTTT
size: many; D: TRBD1; J: TRBJ1-6; V: TRBV3-1; CDR3: CASSRDRDGYSPLHF; DNA: TGTGCCAGCAGCCGGGACAGGGACGGGTATTCACCCCTCCACTTT
size: NA; D: NA; J: TRBJ2-2; V: TRBV5-6; CDR3: CTSSLETGRSTAELFF; DNA: TGTACCAGCAGCTTGGAAACAGGGAGGTCCACCGCGGAGCTGTTTTTT
size: NA; D: NA; J: TRBJ2-7; V: TRBV20-1; CDR3: CSARLIALVTTYEQYF; DNA: TGCAGTGCTAGACTTATAGCGTTAGTCACTACCTACGAGCAGTACTTC
size: many; D: NA; J: TRBJ2-5; V: TRBV13; CDR3: CASRHSPEETQYF; DNA: TGTGCCAGCAGACATTCACCGGAAGAGACCCAGTACTTC
size: many; D: NA; J: TRBJ2-3; V: TRBV18; CDR3: CASSPYSLSSTDTQYF; DNA: TGTGCCAGCTCACCCTACAGCCTTTCTAGCACAGATACGCAGTATTTT
size: many; D: TRBD1; J: TRBJ1-1; V: TRBV28; CDR3: CASSLSYFRTGGVGAFF; DNA: TGTGCCAGCAGTTTATCCTATTTTCGGACAGGGGGCGTCGGAGCTTTCTTT